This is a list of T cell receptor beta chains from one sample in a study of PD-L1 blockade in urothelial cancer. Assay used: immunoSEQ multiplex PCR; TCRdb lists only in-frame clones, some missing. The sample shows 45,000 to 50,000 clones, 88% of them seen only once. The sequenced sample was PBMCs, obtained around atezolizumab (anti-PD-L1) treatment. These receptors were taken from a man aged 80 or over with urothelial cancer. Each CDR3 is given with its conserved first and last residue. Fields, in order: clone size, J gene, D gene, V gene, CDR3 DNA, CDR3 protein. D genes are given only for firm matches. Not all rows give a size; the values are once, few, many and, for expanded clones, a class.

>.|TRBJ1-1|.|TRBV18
TGTGCCAGTTCCGGGGGGGTCATCAGTACGGGCACTGAAGCTTTCTTT
CASSGGVISTGTEAFF
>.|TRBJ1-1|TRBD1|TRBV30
TGTGCCTGGAGTATATGGGACAGGGGGGGGGTTACTGAAGCTTTCTTT
CAWSIWDRGGVTEAFF
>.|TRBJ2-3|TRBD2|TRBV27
TGTGCCAGCAGTCATGGACTAGCGGGCGCCATTTTTTCGGGTACGCAGTATTTT
CASSHGLAGAIFSGTQYF
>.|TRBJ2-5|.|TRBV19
TGTGCCAGTAGCCCCTGGGCGTCCCAAGAGACCCAGTACTTC
CASSPWASQETQYF
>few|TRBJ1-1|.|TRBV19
TGTGCCAGTCTCCCCAGGGTGAGGAACACTGAAGCTTTCTTT
CASLPRVRNTEAFF
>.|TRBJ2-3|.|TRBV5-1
TGCGCCAGCAGCTTGGAGGGGAGCACAGATACGCAGTATTTT
CASSLEGSTDTQYF
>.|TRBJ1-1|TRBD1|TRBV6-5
TGTGCCAGCAGTATAAGACAGGGGGGTAAAACTGAAGCTTTCTTT
CASSIRQGGKTEAFF
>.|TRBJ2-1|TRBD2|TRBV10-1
TGCGCCAGCAGGACTACCGGGACTAGCGGGAGTTCCTTTCCCAATGAGCAGTTCTTC
CASRTTGTSGSSFPNEQFF
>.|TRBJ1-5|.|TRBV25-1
TGTGCCAGCAGCGGGACTACGAGCAATCAGCCCCAGCATTTT
CASSGTTSNQPQHF
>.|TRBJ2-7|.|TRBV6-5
TGTGCCAGCAGTTCCGGGTCCTTGTCCTACGAGCAGTACTTC
CASSSGSLSYEQYF
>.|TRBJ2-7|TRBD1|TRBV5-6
TGTGCCAGCAGCCGCAAGGGACAGGGGACCTCCTACGAGCAGTACTTC
CASSRKGQGTSYEQYF
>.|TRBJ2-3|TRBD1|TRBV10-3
TGTGCCGCCGGACAGGGCACAGATACGCAGTATTTT
CAAGQGTDTQYF
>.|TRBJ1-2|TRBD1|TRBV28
TGTGCCAGCACCCTTGGGACAGGGGACTATGGCTACACCTTC
CASTLGTGDYGYTF
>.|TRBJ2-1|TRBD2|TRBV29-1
TGCAGCGTTGAGGCTAGCGGGAGATTATATGAGCAGTTCTTC
CSVEASGRLYEQFF
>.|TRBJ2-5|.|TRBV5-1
TGCGCCAGCAGGGGCTCGGCAGGGGAAGAGACCCAGTACTTC
CASRGSAGEETQYF
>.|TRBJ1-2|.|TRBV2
TGTGCCAGCAGTGAAGCCGGCAGGGACTATGGCTACACCTTC
CASSEAGRDYGYTF
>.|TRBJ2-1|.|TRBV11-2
TGTGCCAGCAGCCCGACCACTAGCCAGTCGTTCTTC
CASSPTTSQSFF
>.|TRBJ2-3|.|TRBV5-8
TGTGCCAGCAGCGGGGGGACAGTAAGCACAGATACGCAGTATTTT
CASSGGTVSTDTQYF
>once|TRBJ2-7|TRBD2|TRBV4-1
TGCGCCAGCAGCCTTGGACTAGCGGATAGAAACGAGCAGTACTTC
CASSLGLADRNEQYF
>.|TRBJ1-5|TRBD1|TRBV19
TGTGCCAGTACCCGGGACAGGGCTAGCAATCAGCCCCAGCATTTT
CASTRDRASNQPQHF
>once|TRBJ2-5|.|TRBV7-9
TGTGCCAGCAGCTATCAGGACAATCAAGAGACCCAGTACTTC
CASSYQDNQETQYF
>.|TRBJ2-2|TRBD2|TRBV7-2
TGTGCCAGCAGCCCACGACTAGCGGGAGGGCCCGGGACCGGGGAGCTGTTTTTT
CASSPRLAGGPGTGELFF
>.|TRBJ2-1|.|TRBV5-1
TGCGCCAGCAGCATTCCACAGGGTTACCCGCTGCAGTTCTTC
CASSIPQGYPLQFF
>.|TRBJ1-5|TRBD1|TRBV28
TGTGCCAGCAGGGACAGGGGCGTCAATCAGCCCCAGCATTTT
CASRDRGVNQPQHF
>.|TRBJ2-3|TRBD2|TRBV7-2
TGTGCCAGCAGCTCCGGGACTAGCGGATCAAATACGCAGTATTTT
CASSSGTSGSNTQYF
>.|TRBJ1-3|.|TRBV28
TGTGCCAGCAGTTGGCCCAGGGGTAGCATCTCTGGAAACACCATATATTTT
CASSWPRGSISGNTIYF
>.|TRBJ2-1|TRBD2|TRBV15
TGTGCCACCAGCGAAAGGGGGACTAGAAATGAGCAGTTCTTC
CATSERGTRNEQFF
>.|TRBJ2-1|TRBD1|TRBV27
TGTGCCAGCAGGCCCCCCCTACAGGGGTCGAGGGAGCAGTTCTTC
CASRPPLQGSREQFF
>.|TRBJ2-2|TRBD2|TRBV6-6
TGTGCCAGCAGGTTAGCGGGAGCTGCCGGGGAGCTGTTTTTT
CASRLAGAAGELFF
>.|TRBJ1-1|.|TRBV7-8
TGTGCCAGCAGCTTAAGAGGCACTGAAGCTTTCTTT
CASSLRGTEAFF
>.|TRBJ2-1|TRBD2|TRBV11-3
TGTGCCAGCAGCGCAGTCGGGGGAGGGCCGGGCAATGAGCAGTTCTTC
CASSAVGGGPGNEQFF
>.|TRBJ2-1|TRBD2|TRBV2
TGTGCCAGCAAATGGACTAGCGGGAGTTACAATGAGCAGTTCTTC
CASKWTSGSYNEQFF
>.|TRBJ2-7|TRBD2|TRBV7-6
TGTGCCAGCAGCCGGACTAGCGAGTCCCTCTACGAGCAGTACTTC
CASSRTSESLYEQYF
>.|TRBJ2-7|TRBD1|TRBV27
TGTGCCAGCAGTCACCTACCGGGACAGGGGGCTGTAGGGGCCTACGAGCAGTACTTC
CASSHLPGQGAVGAYEQYF
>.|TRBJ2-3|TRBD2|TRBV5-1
TGCGCCAGCAGCTTGGGGGCGGGAGCCTACACAGATACGCAGTATTTT
CASSLGAGAYTDTQYF
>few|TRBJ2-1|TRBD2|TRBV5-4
TGTGCCAGCAGCTTGGAGGCTAGCGGGAGGCCCGGGGATGAGCAGTTCTTC
CASSLEASGRPGDEQFF
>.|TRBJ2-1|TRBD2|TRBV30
TGTGCCTGGACCTCGACTAGCGGGAAATACAATGAGCAGTTCTTC
CAWTSTSGKYNEQFF
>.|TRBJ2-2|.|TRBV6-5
TGTGCCAGCAGTTACGCGCGGGGTTCCACCGGGGAGCTGTTTTTT
CASSYARGSTGELFF
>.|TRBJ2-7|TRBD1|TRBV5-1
TGCGCCAGCAGCTCGGGACAGACCATGCTTTGGGACGAGCAGTACTTC
CASSSGQTMLWDEQYF
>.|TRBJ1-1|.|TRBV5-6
TGTGCCAGCAGCCCGGGGGTGAGGGGCACTGAAGCTTTCTTT
CASSPGVRGTEAFF
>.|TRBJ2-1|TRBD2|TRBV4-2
TGTGCCAGCAGCCAATATAGTAGCGGGAGGGCCCGTAATGAGCAGTTCTTC
CASSQYSSGRARNEQFF
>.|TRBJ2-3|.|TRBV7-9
TGTGCCAGCAGCCCAGGGTTGAACAACGAAGATACGCAGTATTTT
CASSPGLNNEDTQYF
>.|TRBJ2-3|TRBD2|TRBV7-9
TGTGCCAGCAGCCCCCGCGGGAGGGCCGGCCCAGATACGCAGTATTTT
CASSPRGRAGPDTQYF
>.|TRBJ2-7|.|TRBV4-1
TGCGCCAGCAGCCAAGATGGGGCGGTCACTCCCTACGAGCAGTACTTC
CASSQDGAVTPYEQYF
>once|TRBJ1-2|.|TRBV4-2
TGTGCCAGCAGCCAAGAGAAGGGGGGGAACTATGGCTACACCTTC
CASSQEKGGNYGYTF
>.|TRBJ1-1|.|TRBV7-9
TGTGCCAGCAGCCCGGGGGCGGGGGGCGAAGCGGACACTGAAGCTTTCTTT
CASSPGAGGEADTEAFF
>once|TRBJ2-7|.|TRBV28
TGTGCCAGCAGTTCGAGCTACGAGCAGTACTTC
CASSSSYEQYF
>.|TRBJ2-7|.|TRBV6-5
TGTGCCAGCAGTTACTTACTAACGACAGGTACCTACGAGCAGTACTTC
CASSYLLTTGTYEQYF
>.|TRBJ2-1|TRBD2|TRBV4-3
TGCGCCAGCAGCCAAGATCGGACTAGCCATTCTAGTACGGACAATGAGCAGTTCTTC
CASSQDRTSHSSTDNEQFF
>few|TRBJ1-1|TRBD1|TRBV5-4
TGTGCCAGCACCCGGGACAGACAATTTGAAGCTTTCTTT
CASTRDRQFEAFF
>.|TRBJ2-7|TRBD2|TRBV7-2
TGTGCCAGCAGCCAGACTAGCGGGAGGGCTGAGCAGTACTTC
CASSQTSGRAEQYF
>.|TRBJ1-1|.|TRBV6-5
TGTGCCAGCAGTTCGGGCAGGGGAACGAACACTGAAGCTTTCTTT
CASSSGRGTNTEAFF
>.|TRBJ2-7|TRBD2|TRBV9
TGTGCCAGCAGCCCCCCGGGACTAGCGGGAGGGAGCTACGAGCAGTACTTC
CASSPPGLAGGSYEQYF
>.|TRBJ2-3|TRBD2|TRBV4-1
TGCGCCAGCAGCCTTCCCCCGCAGGCGGGAGCAAGCACAGATACGCAGTATTTT
CASSLPPQAGASTDTQYF
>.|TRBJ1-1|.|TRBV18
TGTGCCAGCTCACCGTTCCGGACAGATAACACTGAAGCTTTCTTT
CASSPFRTDNTEAFF
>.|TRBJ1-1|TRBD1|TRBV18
TGTGCCAGCTCACCTCGGACAGGGGGGGTGACTGAAGCTTTCTTT
CASSPRTGGVTEAFF
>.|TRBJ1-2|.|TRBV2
TGTGCCAGCAGTGAACGGGGGGCCTATGGCTACACCTTC
CASSERGAYGYTF
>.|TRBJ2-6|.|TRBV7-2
TGTGCCAGCAGCCCACAGGGCTTCGGGGCCAACGTCCTGACTTTC
CASSPQGFGANVLTF
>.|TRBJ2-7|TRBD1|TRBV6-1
TGTGCCAGCAGTGAGACAGGGTACGAGCAGTACTTC
CASSETGYEQYF